What follows are 18 T cell receptor beta chains derived from one specimen sequenced in a study of blood T cell repertoires in COVID-19 (dated by TCRdb to the early 2020s). Library preparation employed the immunoSEQ multiplex PCR assay. What TCRdb holds here is the immuneACCESS table cut down to in-frame rearrangements. Part of the clones is not present; checked against another copy, under half of the missing clones reflect an unresolved V gene, and the others are unexplained. This sample gives roughly 230,000 clones in total; approximately 84% of them show up just once. The leading ten clones occupy roughly 3.2% of the sample. The sequencing input was PBMCs or T cells enriched from blood (not recorded which). Every receptor here comes from a man aged 45-65 years who had recovered from COVID-19.

This chain connects TRBV5-4 to TRBJ2-1; possible D gene TRBD1, 6 bases. This CDR3 spans 13 amino acids. Germline CDR1 and CDR2: SGHNT and YYREEE (reference sequence). V was shortened by 2 bases and J by 7 bases, with 10 bases between the two germline ends. The CDR3 DNA follows: TGTGCCAGCAGCTTACCAGGGGCAAATGAGCAGTTCTTC. Translating gives CASSLPGANEQFF. Combining the CDR3 with reference TRBV5-4 and TRBJ2-1 gives the whole variable domain ETGVTQSPTHLIKTRGQQVTLRCSSQSGHNTVSWYQQALGQGPQFIFQYYREEENGRGNFPPRFSGLQFPNYSSELNVNALELDDSALYLCASSLPGANEQFFGPGTRLTVL.

The rearrangement joins TRBV7-3 to TRBJ2-1; TRBD2 matches at 8 bases. CDR1 and CDR2 from the germline V gene are SGHTA and FQGTGA. The CDR3 extends over 15 amino acids. The junction had 6 bases not matched to a gene; V was cut back by 5 bases and J by 3 bases. The CDR3 loop reads CASSQTSEGYNEQFF. CDR3 DNA: TGTGCCAGCAGCCAGACTAGCGAGGGCTACAATGAGCAGTTCTTC.

This clone has a handful of counts. Distinct nucleotide sequences in the sample also encode this CDR3. The chain employs TRBV12-3 or TRBV12-4 and TRBJ2-7; D perhaps matches TRBD1 (6 bases). V lost 3 bases and J 2 bases, leaving 8 bases between the germline ends. CDR3 length: 13 amino acids. In DNA, the CDR3 is TGTGCCAGCAGTTTGGGACAAACCTACGAGCAGTACTTC. Its protein product is CASSLGQTYEQYF.

Comment on this clone: The sample carries other DNA sequences with the same CDR3. The V gene is TRBV7-3, the J gene TRBJ2-1, with 10 nucleotides matching TRBD2. The CDR3 extends over 17 amino acids. V gave up 0 bases and J gave up 3 bases; unmatched junction bases: 5. Germline CDR1 reads SGHTA; CDR2 reads FQGTGA. CDR3 sequence reads: CASSLTGLAGGYNEQFF. The CDR3 region has the DNA TGTGCCAGCAGCTTAACGGGGTTAGCGGGAGGCTACAATGAGCAGTTCTTC.

The rearrangement uses TRBV5-1 and TRBJ1-2, with D tentatively TRBD1 (5 bases). V was clipped by 4 bases and J by 8 bases, with 18 bases between them. Germline V gives CDR1 SGHRS, CDR2 YFSETQ. The CDR3 runs to 14 residues. CDR3 nucleotides: TGCGCCAGCAGCATCTTGACCGGGGGTGAGGGCTACACCTTC. Amino acids: CASSILTGGEGYTF.

The sample holds a few counts of this clone. The sample holds other DNA sequences that translate to the same CDR3. Here the CDR3 DNA reads TGTGCCAGCAGTGAAATGGGACAGGGCGGGCAGCCCCAGCATTTT. As protein: CASSEMGQGGQPQHF. The chain recombines TRBV6-1 with TRBJ1-5; 9 nucleotides line up with TRBD1. CDR1 MNHNS and CDR2 SASEGT come from the germline V gene. V lost 2 bases, J lost 7 bases, and 6 bases stayed unmatched. The CDR3 consists of 15 residues.

V usage is TRBV25-1 and J usage is TRBJ1-1; a possible D gene is TRBD1 (6 bases). This CDR3 spans 15 amino acids. Trimming stripped 1 base from V and 7 bases from J, with 16 bases between. Germline CDR1 is MGHDK and CDR2 is SYGVNS. DNA of the CDR3: TGTGCCAGCAGTGAATCGGGCAGGGGAAGGGGTGAAGCTTTCTTT. Protein product: CASSESGRGRGEAFF.

This clone was counted at least ten times. V usage is TRBV2 and J usage is TRBJ1-1; 7 positions match TRBD1. J was trimmed by 0 bases and V by 6 bases; bases with no gene match: 4. Germline-derived CDR1 and CDR2 are SNHLY and FYNNEI. This CDR3 has 14 residues. The CDR3 DNA sequence: TGTGCCAGCAGATTCAGGGGGATGAACACTGAAGCTTTCTTT. Translation: CASRFRGMNTEAFF.

The rearrangement links TRBV9 to TRBJ1-1, with 10 bases aligning to TRBD1. With V trimmed by 0 bases and J by 7 bases, 9 bases remained unmatched. The CDR3 contains 16 residues. The germline V gene has CDR1 SGDLS and CDR2 YYNGEE. CDR3 DNA sequence: TGTGCCAGCAGCGTAGGGGGGACAGGGGCTTTCGGTGAAGCTTTCTTT. As protein: CASSVGGTGAFGEAFF.

The chain is built from TRBV24-1 and TRBJ1-1, with 8 positions matching TRBD1. This CDR3 is built from 14 residues. V lost 3 bases and J lost 7; bases outside the gene matches: 6. Germline V gives CDR1 KGHDR, CDR2 SFDVKD. The CDR3 DNA reads TGTGCCACCAGTGATCAGGGGGCGCCGGGTGAAGCTTTCTTT. This translates into CATSDQGAPGEAFF.

The rearrangement joins TRBV3-1 (or the pseudogene TRBV3-2) to TRBJ1-2, with D perhaps matching TRBD1 (5 bases). CDR1 is LGHDT, CDR2 YNNKEL, per germline (reference sequence). CDR3 length: 14 residues. V gave up 1 base and J gave up 1 base, with 7 bases separating them. In DNA, the CDR3 is TGTGCCAGCAGCCAAGCGGGGGATAACTATGGCTACACCTTC. It specifies CASSQAGDNYGYTF.

V gene TRBV15 combines with J gene TRBJ2-5; D is perhaps TRBD2 (5 bases). Per the germline V gene, CDR1 is LNHNV and CDR2 is YYDKDF (reference sequence). CDR3 length: 17 residues. The ends were cut back, 0 bases at V and 7 bases at J, with 21 bases in the middle. CDR3 amino acids: CATSREIRGLTRTTQYF. CDR3 DNA sequence: TGTGCCACCAGCAGAGAGATCCGAGGACTGACCCGCACGACCCAGTACTTC.

This sequence joins TRBV10-3 and TRBJ2-4, with a tentative D call TRBD2 (6 bases). Germline CDR1 and CDR2: ENHRY and SYGVKD. This CDR3 is built from 16 residues. V gave up 3 bases and J gave up 0 bases, with 12 bases separating them. The CDR3: CAISDWRAEAKNIQYF. The CDR3 DNA reads TGTGCCATCAGTGATTGGAGGGCTGAAGCCAAAAACATTCAGTACTTC.

V and J are TRBV15 and TRBJ1-6; tentative D call: TRBD1 (5 bases). Germline V gives CDR1 LNHNV, CDR2 YYDKDF (reference sequence). V lost 5 bases and J 10 bases, leaving 18 bases between the germline ends. This CDR3 has 15 residues. The CDR3 region is CATSRSGWLRSPLHF. The CDR3 DNA reads as TGTGCCACCAGCCGCTCAGGGTGGCTTAGGTCACCCCTCCACTTT.

The V and J genes are TRBV5-1 and TRBJ2-7; D is perhaps TRBD1 (5 bases). V lost 0 bases and J lost 3, with 16 bases in between. CDR1 is SGHRS and CDR2 is YFSETQ in the germline V gene. CDR3 length equals 16 residues. CDR3 nucleotide sequence: TGCGCCAGCAGCTTGGACTCAGGGCCCCCAATCTACGAGCAGTACTTC. This translates into CASSLDSGPPIYEQYF.

This clone was observed many times. The rearrangement joins TRBV7-4 to TRBJ1-2; 11 bases map to TRBD1. CDR1 is SGHVT, CDR2 SQSDAQ, per germline. J was trimmed by 3 bases and V by 5 bases; bases with no gene match: 8. The CDR3 has 16 residues. The CDR3 bases are TGTGCCAGCAGCGAACACGGACAGGGGGCCGACTATGGCTACACCTTC. Residues: CASSEHGQGADYGYTF.

V and J are TRBV13 and TRBJ1-1; the match to TRBD1 covers 9 bases. CDR1 PRHDT and CDR2 FYEKMQ come from the germline V gene (reference sequence). The CDR3 consists of 17 residues. V was pared by 5 bases and J by 2 bases, with 12 bases of the junction left unmatched. CDR3 bases: TGTGCCAGCAGCACAGCTTCCACGGACAGGGGAAACACTGAAGCTTTCTTT. This translates into CASSTASTDRGNTEAFF.

The chain recombines TRBV3-1 (or the pseudogene TRBV3-2) with TRBJ2-3, with 11 bases aligning to TRBD2. Germline CDR1 and CDR2: LGHDT and YNNKEL (reference sequence). V dropped 4 bases and J dropped 5; count of bases not matched to a gene: 2. The CDR3 is 14 amino acids. DNA of the CDR3: TGTGCCAGCAGCCTAGCGGGGGGGGAAGATACGCAGTATTTT. It specifies CASSLAGGEDTQYF.